This TCR beta chain was found in a study of OX40 agonist ivuxolimab in advanced cancers. In the study overall: The dose-escalation cohort was about 86% male, with a mean age of around 54 years, ranging roughly 20 to 90. Three patients got partial responses; one had hepatocellular carcinoma and two had cutaneous melanoma.

Sequencing used immunoSEQ multiplex PCR; TCRdb keeps in-frame clones, though not all of them. The profile covers over 55,000 clones, with about 82% appearing a single time and 1.5% to 2% taken by the ten largest. This sequence originates from an adult with an advanced solid tumor such as melanoma, head and neck, liver or kidney cancer. The sample here was CD4+ or CD8+ T cells sorted from blood, taken in a trial of the OX40 agonist ivuxolimab.

The CDR3 sequence: CATLAGQGTDTQYF. CDR3 sequence (DNA): TGTGCAACTCTCGCGGGACAGGGCACAGATACGCAGTATTTT. The rearrangement uses TRBV27 and TRBJ2-3; 8 bases are shared with TRBD1. This CDR3 spans 14 amino acids. Germline values: CDR1 MNHEY, CDR2 SMNVEV (reference sequence).